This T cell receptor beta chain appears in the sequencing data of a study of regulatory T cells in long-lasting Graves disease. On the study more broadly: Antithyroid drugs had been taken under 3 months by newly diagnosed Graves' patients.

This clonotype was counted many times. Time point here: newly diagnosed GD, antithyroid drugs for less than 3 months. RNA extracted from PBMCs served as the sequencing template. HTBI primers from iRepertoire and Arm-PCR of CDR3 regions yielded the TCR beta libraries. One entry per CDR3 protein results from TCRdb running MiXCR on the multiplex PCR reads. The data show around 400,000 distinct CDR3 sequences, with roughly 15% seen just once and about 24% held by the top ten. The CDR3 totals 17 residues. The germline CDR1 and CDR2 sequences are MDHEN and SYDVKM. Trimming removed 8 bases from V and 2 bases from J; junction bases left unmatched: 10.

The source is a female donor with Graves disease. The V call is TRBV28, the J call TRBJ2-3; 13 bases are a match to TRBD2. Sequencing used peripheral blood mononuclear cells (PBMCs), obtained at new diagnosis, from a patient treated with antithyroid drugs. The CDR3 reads CASALAGGPPTTDTQYF. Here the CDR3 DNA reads TGTGCCAGCGCACTAGCGGGAGGGCCTCCCACCACAGATACGCAGTATTTT.